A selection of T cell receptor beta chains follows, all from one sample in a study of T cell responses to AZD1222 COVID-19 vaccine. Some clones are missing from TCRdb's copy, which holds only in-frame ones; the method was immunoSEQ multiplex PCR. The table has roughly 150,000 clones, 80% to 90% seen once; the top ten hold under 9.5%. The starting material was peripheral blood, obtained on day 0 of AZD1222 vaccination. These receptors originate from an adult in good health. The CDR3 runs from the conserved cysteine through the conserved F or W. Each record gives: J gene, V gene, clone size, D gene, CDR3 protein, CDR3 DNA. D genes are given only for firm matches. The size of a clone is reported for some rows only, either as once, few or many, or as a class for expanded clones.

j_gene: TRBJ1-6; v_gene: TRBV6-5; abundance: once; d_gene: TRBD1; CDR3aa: CASTRDREGLSLHF; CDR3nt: TGTGCCAGCACCCGGGACAGGGAGGGTCTCTCCCTCCACTTT
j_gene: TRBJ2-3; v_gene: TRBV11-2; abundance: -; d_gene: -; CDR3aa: CASSLRQVSSSTDTQYF; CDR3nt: TGTGCCAGCAGCCTCCGGCAGGTTTCCTCTAGCACAGATACGCAGTATTTT
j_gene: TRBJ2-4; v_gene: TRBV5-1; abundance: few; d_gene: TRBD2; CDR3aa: CASSLRLAESTKNIQYF; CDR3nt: TGCGCCAGCAGCTTGCGGCTAGCGGAGAGTACCAAAAACATTCAGTACTTC
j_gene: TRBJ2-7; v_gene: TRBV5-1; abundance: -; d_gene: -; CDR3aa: CASCFGQGGYEQYF; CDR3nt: TGCGCCAGCTGCTTCGGGCAGGGGGGATACGAGCAGTACTTC
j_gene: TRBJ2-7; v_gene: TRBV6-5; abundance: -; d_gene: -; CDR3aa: CASQGYDYEQYF; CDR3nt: TGTGCCAGCCAAGGATACGACTACGAGCAGTACTTC
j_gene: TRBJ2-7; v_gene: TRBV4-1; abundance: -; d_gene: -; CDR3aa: CASSQGSDYEQYF; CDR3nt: TGCGCCAGCAGCCAAGGATCGGACTACGAGCAGTACTTC
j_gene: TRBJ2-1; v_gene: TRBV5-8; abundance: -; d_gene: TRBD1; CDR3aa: CASSYGQGAYNEQFF; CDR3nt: TGTGCCAGCAGTTACGGACAGGGGGCATACAATGAGCAGTTCTTC
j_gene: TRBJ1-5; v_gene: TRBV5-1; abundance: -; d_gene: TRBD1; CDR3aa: CASSSETGDQPQHF; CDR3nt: TGCGCCAGCAGTTCTGAGACAGGGGATCAGCCCCAGCATTTT
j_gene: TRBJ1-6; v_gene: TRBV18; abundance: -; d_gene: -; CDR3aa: CASSPREDNSPLHF; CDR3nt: TGTGCCAGCTCACCGAGGGAGGATAATTCACCCCTCCACTTT
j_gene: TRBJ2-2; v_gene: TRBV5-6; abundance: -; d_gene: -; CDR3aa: CASSSLSSRHSSGELFF; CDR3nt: TGTGCCAGCAGCTCTCTTAGTTCGCGTCACTCTTCCGGGGAGCTGTTTTTT
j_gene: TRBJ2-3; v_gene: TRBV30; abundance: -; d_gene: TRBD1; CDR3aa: CAWRSRGPDTQYF; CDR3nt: TGTGCCTGGAGGAGCAGGGGGCCAGATACGCAGTATTTT
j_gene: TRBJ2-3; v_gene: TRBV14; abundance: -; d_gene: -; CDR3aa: CASSIGPWEADTQYF; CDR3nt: TGTGCCAGCAGCATAGGGCCCTGGGAAGCAGATACGCAGTATTTT
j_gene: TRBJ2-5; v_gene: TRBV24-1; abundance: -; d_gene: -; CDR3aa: CATSDISEGKETQYF; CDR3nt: TGTGCCACCAGTGATATATCAGAAGGGAAAGAGACCCAGTACTTC
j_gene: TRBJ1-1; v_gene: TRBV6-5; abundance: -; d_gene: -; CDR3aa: CASSYSDRNTEAFF; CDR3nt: TGTGCCAGCAGTTACTCGGACCGGAACACTGAAGCTTTCTTT
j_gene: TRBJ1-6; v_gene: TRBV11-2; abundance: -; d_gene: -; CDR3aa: CASSLYRTNSPLHF; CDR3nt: TGTGCCAGCAGCTTATACCGGACGAATTCACCCCTCCACTTT